This T cell receptor (beta chain) was observed in a study of cytomegalovirus exposure and HLA in healthy donors. With respect to this clone: Its antigen is not known.

Study-wide results and caveats: A cluster of highly shared sequence variants was likely a sequencing artifact. Rarity held for most TCR sequences, but there were some public TCRs that occurred in many donors. The sole available immune exposure information was CMV serostatus.

Germline values: CDR1 SQVTM, CDR2 ANQGSEA. The trim removed 6 bases at V and 2 bases at J, leaving 10 bases unmatched. The CDR3 spans 15 residues. Donors counted as nominally healthy when sampled, yet unrecorded immune exposures were likely. The PCR was carried out with 60 Vbeta primers and 13 Jbeta primers. Method: immunoSEQ multiplex PCR; TCRdb's copy keeps in-frame clones and lacks some. Seen here are 95,000 to 150,000 clones, roughly 76% observed once, and the top ten hold about 2%. The sequencing input was PBMCs. The sequence came from a man younger than 45 in good health and CMV-seronegative. The J gene is TRBJ2-3, the V gene TRBV29-1; 8 nucleotides align to TRBD2. CDR3 region: CSVAGTRENTDTQYF. The CDR3 DNA is TGCAGCGTCGCCGGGACTAGAGAAAACACAGATACGCAGTATTTT.